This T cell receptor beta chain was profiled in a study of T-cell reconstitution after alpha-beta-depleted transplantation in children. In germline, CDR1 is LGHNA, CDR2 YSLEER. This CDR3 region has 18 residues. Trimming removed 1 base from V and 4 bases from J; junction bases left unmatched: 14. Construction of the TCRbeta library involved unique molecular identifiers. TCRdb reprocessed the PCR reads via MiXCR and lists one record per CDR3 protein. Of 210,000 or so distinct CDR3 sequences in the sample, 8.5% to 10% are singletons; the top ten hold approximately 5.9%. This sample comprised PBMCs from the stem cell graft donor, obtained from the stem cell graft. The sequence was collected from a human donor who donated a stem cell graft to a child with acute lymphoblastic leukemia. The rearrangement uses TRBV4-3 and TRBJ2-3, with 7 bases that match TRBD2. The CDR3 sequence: CASSQGSFGGGVADTQYF. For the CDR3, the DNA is TGCGCCAGCAGCCAAGGATCTTTCGGCGGGGGTGTAGCAGATACGCAGTATTTT.